The 4 T cell receptor beta chains below come from one sample, sequenced in a study of CD8+ T cells in alopecia areata. Reverse transcribed after extraction, RNA yielded cDNA as the sequencing template. Assay used: immunoSEQ multiplex PCR; TCRdb lists only in-frame clones, some missing. Here the sample spans around 250,000 clones, under 80% being singletons. The sample consisted of CD4+ T cells sorted from blood, taken at week 0. Source of these receptors: a human donor with alopecia areata.

J is TRBJ1-2 and V is TRBV30; D might be TRBD1 (6 bases). Per the germline V gene, CDR1 is GTSNPN and CDR2 is SVGIG (reference sequence). CDR3 length: 13 amino acids. V gave up 2 bases and J gave up 7 bases, with 14 bases separating them. The CDR3: CAWSPQGTVGYTF. The CDR3 DNA sequence: TGTGCCTGGAGTCCACAGGGAACAGTTGGCTACACCTTC.

V is TRBV29-1 and J is TRBJ2-5, with a tentative D call TRBD2 (6 bases). This CDR3 has 12 amino acids. V lost 7 bases, J lost 1 base, and 10 bases lay in between. CDR1 SQVTM and CDR2 ANQGSEA come from the germline V gene. The CDR3 DNA follows: TGCAGCGCGAAGGAGGGCCAAGAGACCCAGTACTTC. Translation gives CSAKEGQETQYF.

Here the CDR3 reads CSVGLRGGSYEQYF. In nucleotides, the CDR3 is TGCAGCGTGGGACTTCGTGGGGGCTCCTACGAGCAGTACTTC. The chain joins TRBV29-1 to TRBJ2-7; a possible D gene is TRBD2 (6 bases). CDR1 and CDR2 from the germline V gene are SQVTM and ANQGSEA. The CDR3 is 14 residues long. Trimming removed 6 bases from V and 0 bases from J, with 15 bases in between.

The CDR3: CSALRSNTEAFF. The CDR3 DNA reads as TGCAGTGCCTTGAGGTCGAACACTGAAGCTTTCTTT. The rearrangement links TRBV29-1 to TRBJ1-1; no reliable D call. This CDR3 has 12 residues. The germline V gene encodes CDR1 SQVTM and CDR2 ANQGSEA.